This T cell receptor (beta chain) was sequenced during a study of T cell responses to AZD1222 COVID-19 vaccine. V shed 4 bases and J 7 bases; nucleotides not matched to a gene: 12. The CDR3 extends over 15 amino acids. The germline V gene encodes CDR1 SGHNT and CDR2 YYREEE (reference sequence). For this clone: What it binds is not known.

Using immunoSEQ multiplex PCR, the repertoire was profiled, and TCRdb retains in-frame clones only, with some absent. The data show 150,000 to 250,000 clones, 80% to 95% seen once. Study-wide findings and caveats: CD4 TCRs linked to vaccination spanned spike, dominating at 160-218 and 743-854. The study found Spike-specific TCR breadth and depth rose after two AZD1222 doses.

The J gene is TRBJ2-7, the V gene TRBV5-4; 9 bases are a match to TRBD2. The sequence derives from an adult who received the AZD1222 COVID-19 vaccine. The sequencing here drew on peripheral blood, taken 28 days after the second AZD1222 dose. In DNA, the CDR3 is TGTGCCAGCAGCGCATATTTGCGGGGGGGCCGGGAGCAGTACTTC. It encodes CASSAYLRGGREQYF.